This passage covers 3 T cell receptor beta chains from one sample sequenced in a study of cytomegalovirus exposure and HLA in healthy donors. A multiplex PCR was run with 60 Vbeta primers and 13 Jbeta primers. Only in-frame clones appear in the TCRdb table, and some are missing; sequencing was by immunoSEQ multiplex PCR. The sample holds roughly 86,000 clones, about 71% seen once. The sequenced sample consisted of PBMCs. Receptors were obtained from a man aged 55-75 years in good health and CMV-seronegative.

This sequence joins TRBV7-9 and TRBJ2-7, with D possibly matching TRBD2 (6 bases). CDR3 length: 11 residues. From germline, CDR1 is SEHNR and CDR2 FQNEAQ (reference sequence). V shed 5 bases and J shed 7 bases, with 9 bases lying between them. CDR3 in DNA: TGTGCCAGCAGCCGGGAGCGGGAGCAGTACTTC. Amino acid sequence: CASSREREQYF.

The gene calls are TRBV9 and TRBJ2-1; the D gene is possibly TRBD2 (6 bases). The germline V gene has CDR1 SGDLS and CDR2 YYNGEE. The germline V and J ends were trimmed by 4 bases and 8 bases, with 22 bases remaining between them. The CDR3 is 16 amino acids. The CDR3 sequence is CASSLTGGGNLDEQFF. For the CDR3, the DNA is TGTGCCAGCAGCCTGACTGGTGGGGGGAATTTGGATGAGCAGTTCTTC.

The J gene is TRBJ2-3, the V gene TRBV29-1; TRBD1 matches 9 bases. With V trimmed by 6 bases and J by 4 bases, 8 bases remained unmatched. CDR1 is SQVTM, CDR2 ANQGSEA, per germline. The CDR3 totals 14 residues. Here the CDR3 reads CSVAGTGNPDTQYF. CDR3 coding DNA: TGCAGCGTAGCCGGGACAGGGAATCCAGATACGCAGTATTTT.